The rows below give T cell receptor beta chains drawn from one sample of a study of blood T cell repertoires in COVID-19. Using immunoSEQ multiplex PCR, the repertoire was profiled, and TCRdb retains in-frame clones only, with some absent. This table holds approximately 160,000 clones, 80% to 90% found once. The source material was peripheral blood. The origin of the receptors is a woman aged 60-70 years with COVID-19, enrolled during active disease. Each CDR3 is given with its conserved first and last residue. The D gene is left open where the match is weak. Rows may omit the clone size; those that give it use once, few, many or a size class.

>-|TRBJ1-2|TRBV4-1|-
TGCGCCAGCAGCCAAGATGCAGGCAGGGGACGGGGCTACACCTTC
CASSQDAGRGRGYTF
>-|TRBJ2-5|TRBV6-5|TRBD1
TGTGCCAGCACCCTTAGGGGGCCCCAAGAGACCCAGTACTTC
CASTLRGPQETQYF
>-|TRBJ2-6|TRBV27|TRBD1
TGTGCCAGCAGTTCCGGACAGGGTAACCCTGGGGCCAACGTCCTGACTTTC
CASSSGQGNPGANVLTF
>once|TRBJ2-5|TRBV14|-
TGTGCCAGCAGCCAGAGAACCCAGCGGGTAGAGACCCAGTACTTC
CASSQRTQRVETQYF
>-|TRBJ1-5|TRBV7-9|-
TGTGCCAGCAGCTTAGCGGGGGGGAGCAATCAGCCCCAGCATTTT
CASSLAGGSNQPQHF
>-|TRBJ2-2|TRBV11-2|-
TGTGCCAGCAGCTTAGATCTGGCAGTCAACACCGGGGAGCTGTTTTTT
CASSLDLAVNTGELFF
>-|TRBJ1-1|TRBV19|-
TGTGCCAGTAGTAGCCCCTCGGGCAGGGGAGAAGCTTTCTTT
CASSSPSGRGEAFF
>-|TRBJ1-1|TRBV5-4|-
TGTGCCAGCAGCTTGGAAAGGGGCAGTGGAGCTTTCTTT
CASSLERGSGAFF
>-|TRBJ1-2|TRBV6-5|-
TGTGCCAGCAGTTGGTCGAGGGAGACCTATGGCTACACCTTC
CASSWSRETYGYTF
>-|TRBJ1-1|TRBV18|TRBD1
TGTGCCAGCTCACCGAACAGGGGTGAAGCTTTCTTT
CASSPNRGEAFF
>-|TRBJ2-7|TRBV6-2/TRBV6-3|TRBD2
TGTGCCAGCAGTTACTCGAGTTTTCGCGGGAGGGTCTCCGGGGAGCAGTACTTC
CASSYSSFRGRVSGEQYF
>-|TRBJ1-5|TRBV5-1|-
TGCGCCAGCAGCTTGAAAACCCACTCTCATAATCAGCCCCAGCATTTT
CASSLKTHSHNQPQHF
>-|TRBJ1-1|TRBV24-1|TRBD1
TGTGCCACCAGTGAAGGAGGGGGCTCTGAAGCTTTCTTT
CATSEGGGSEAFF
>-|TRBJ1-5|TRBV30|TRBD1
TGTGCCTGGTCTCCGGGGACAGGAGCATATCAGCCCCAGCATTTT
CAWSPGTGAYQPQHF
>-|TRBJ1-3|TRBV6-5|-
TGTGCCAGCAGTTACTCGGCGGAAAGCTCTGGAAACACCATATATTTT
CASSYSAESSGNTIYF
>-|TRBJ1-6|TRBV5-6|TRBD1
TGTGCCAGCAGCGGCATAACCGGGACAGGGGACTCACCCCTCCACTTT
CASSGITGTGDSPLHF
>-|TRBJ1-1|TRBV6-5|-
TGTGCCAGCAGTTACTCGGGGGCAGGCAAGGGGACCGCTTTCTTT
CASSYSGAGKGTAFF
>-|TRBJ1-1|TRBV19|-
TGTGCCAGTAGTAGTGCCCTGGGGGGGCCCACTGAAGCTTTCTTT
CASSSALGGPTEAFF
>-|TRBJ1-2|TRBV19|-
TGTGCCAGTAGTATCAGGGAGGACTATGGCTACACCTTC
CASSIREDYGYTF
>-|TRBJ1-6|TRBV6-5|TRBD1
TGTGCCAGCAGTACCTGGACAGGGTACGGTTCACCCCTCCACTTT
CASSTWTGYGSPLHF